Listed below are T cell receptor beta chains from one sample, sequenced in a study of blood T cell repertoires in COVID-19. Method: immunoSEQ multiplex PCR; TCRdb's copy keeps in-frame clones and lacks some. Found here are more than 250,000 clones, around 84% of them singletons; the top ten hold 4.5% to 6%. Source material: PBMCs or T cells enriched from blood (not recorded which). These receptors all come from a man aged 40-55 years who had been exposed to COVID-19. CDR3s include the opening cysteine and the closing phenylalanine or tryptophan. A D gene is named only where the DNA matches it firmly. Clone size is not always given. Where it is, it says once, few, many or a class for expanded clones.

abundance,v_gene,d_gene,j_gene,CDR3nt,CDR3aa
.,TRBV12-3/TRBV12-4,.,TRBJ1-2,TGTGCCAGCGCCCGAGCAGGGCGCGGCTACACCTTC,CASARAGRGYTF
.,TRBV6-2/TRBV6-3,TRBD2,TRBJ2-7,TGTGCCAGCAGCAAGTCCCCTAGCGGGAGAAGATACGAGCAGTACTTC,CASSKSPSGRRYEQYF
.,TRBV7-8,.,TRBJ1-1,TGTGCCAGCAGCCCTTCTGGGCAGAACACTGAAGCTTTCTTT,CASSPSGQNTEAFF
.,TRBV6-1,TRBD1,TRBJ2-3,TGTGCCAGCAGTGAAGGGACAGGGGAAGATACGCAGTATTTT,CASSEGTGEDTQYF
.,TRBV2,.,TRBJ2-3,TGTGCCAGCAGCGAGTACTCAGATACGCAGTATTTT,CASSEYSDTQYF
.,TRBV19,TRBD2,TRBJ2-1,TGTGCCAGTAGTGTTTCACCGGGACTAGCGGGGTTCGGGCAGTTCTTC,CASSVSPGLAGFGQFF
once,TRBV6-5,.,TRBJ2-7,TGTGCCAGCCACCGGGGAGTCTACGAGCAGTACTTC,CASHRGVYEQYF
.,TRBV6-5,.,TRBJ1-4,TGTGCCAGCAGTTATGGGGGGGCTAATGAAAAACTGTTTTTT,CASSYGGANEKLFF
.,TRBV3-1/TRBV3-2,.,TRBJ2-3,TGTGCCAGCAGCGAAACCGGTCCGCAGTATTTT,CASSETGPQYF
.,TRBV5-4,.,TRBJ1-1,TGTGCCAGCAGCTTGGAATTCATAGGAGCAATGAACACTGAAGCTTTCTTT,CASSLEFIGAMNTEAFF
.,TRBV7-2,.,TRBJ2-1,TGTGCCAGCAGCTTGTTAGTCTCCTACAATGAGCAGTTCTTC,CASSLLVSYNEQFF
.,TRBV30,.,TRBJ2-6,TGTGCCTGGAGTGTACAATCTGGGGCCAACGTCCTGACTTTC,CAWSVQSGANVLTF
.,TRBV11-2,.,TRBJ1-6,TGTGCCAGCAGTAATCTAGGGGGGGACGATTTCTTTTCACCCCTCCACTTT,CASSNLGGDDFFSPLHF
.,TRBV5-1,.,TRBJ1-4,TGCGCCAGCAGCTTCGCGGCCGTGACTTCTCGAGGTGAAAAACTGTTTTTT,CASSFAAVTSRGEKLFF
.,TRBV11-2,.,TRBJ2-3,TGTGCCAGCAGCCAGGGCGGGATCGTCTCTGGCACAGATACGCAGTATTTT,CASSQGGIVSGTDTQYF
.,TRBV6-5,TRBD2,TRBJ2-1,TGTGCCAGTACTAGCGGGACTAAATTAGAGCAGTTCTTC,CASTSGTKLEQFF
.,TRBV7-3,TRBD2,TRBJ2-5,TGTGCCAGATCCACCGGGACTAGCGGGAGGGCCAGAGAGACCCAGTACTTC,CARSTGTSGRARETQYF
.,TRBV5-1,TRBD2,TRBJ2-7,TGCGCCAGCAGCACGGGCGGGGGAGGTAACTCCTACGAGCAGTACTTC,CASSTGGGGNSYEQYF
once,TRBV10-1,.,TRBJ2-7,TGCGCCAGCAGTCTGTGTGAGGGCGGTTGGCCTACCTACGAGCAGTACTTC,CASSLCEGGWPTYEQYF
.,TRBV19,.,TRBJ2-1,TGTGCCAGTAGTATAGACGGGGGATTGGAATACAATGAGCAGTTCTTC,CASSIDGGLEYNEQFF
.,TRBV9,.,TRBJ2-5,TGTGCCAGCAGCGTTGCAGGGTCCCTCAGCTGGGAGACCCAGTACTTC,CASSVAGSLSWETQYF
.,TRBV5-1,.,TRBJ2-3,TGCGCCAGCAGCTTGGTGGCTCAGGGGAATACAGATACGCAGTATTTT,CASSLVAQGNTDTQYF
once,TRBV27,.,TRBJ2-5,TGTGCCAGGGGCTCAGCGGGCCCGGAGACCCAGTACTTC,CARGSAGPETQYF
.,TRBV5-4,.,TRBJ2-4,TGTGCCAGCAGCATAGACCCGGGACTCAACATTCAGTACTTC,CASSIDPGLNIQYF